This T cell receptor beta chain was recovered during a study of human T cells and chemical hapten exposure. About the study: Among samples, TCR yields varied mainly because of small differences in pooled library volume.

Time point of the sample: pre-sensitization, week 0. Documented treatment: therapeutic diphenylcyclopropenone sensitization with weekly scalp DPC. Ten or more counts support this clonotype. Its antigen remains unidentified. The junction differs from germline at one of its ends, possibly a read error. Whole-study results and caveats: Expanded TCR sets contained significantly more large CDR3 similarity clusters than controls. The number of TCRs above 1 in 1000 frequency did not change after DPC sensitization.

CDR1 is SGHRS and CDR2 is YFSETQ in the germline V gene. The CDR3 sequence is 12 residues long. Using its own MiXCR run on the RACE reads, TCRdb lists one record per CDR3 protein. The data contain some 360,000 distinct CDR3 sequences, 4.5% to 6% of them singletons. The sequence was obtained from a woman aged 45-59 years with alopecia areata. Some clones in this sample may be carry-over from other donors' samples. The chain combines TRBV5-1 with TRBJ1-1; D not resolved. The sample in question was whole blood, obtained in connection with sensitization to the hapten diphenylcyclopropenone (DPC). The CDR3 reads CASSSRGTEAFF. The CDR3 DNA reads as TGTGCCAGCAGCTCTCGCGGTACCGAAGCTTTCTTT.